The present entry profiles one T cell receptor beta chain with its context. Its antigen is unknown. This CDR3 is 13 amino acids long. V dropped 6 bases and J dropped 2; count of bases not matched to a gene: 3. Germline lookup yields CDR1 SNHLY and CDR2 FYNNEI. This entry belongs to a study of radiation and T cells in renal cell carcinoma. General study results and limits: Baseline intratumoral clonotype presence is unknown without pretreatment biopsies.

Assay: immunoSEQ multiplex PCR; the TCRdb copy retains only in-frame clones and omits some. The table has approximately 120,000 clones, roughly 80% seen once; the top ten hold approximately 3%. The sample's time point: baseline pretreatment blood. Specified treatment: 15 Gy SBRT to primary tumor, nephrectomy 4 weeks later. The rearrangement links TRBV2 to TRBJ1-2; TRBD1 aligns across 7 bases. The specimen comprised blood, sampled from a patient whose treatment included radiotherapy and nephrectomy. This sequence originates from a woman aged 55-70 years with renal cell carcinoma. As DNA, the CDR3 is TGTGCCAGCAGCCCGGGACAGAACTATGGCTACACCTTC. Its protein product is CASSPGQNYGYTF.